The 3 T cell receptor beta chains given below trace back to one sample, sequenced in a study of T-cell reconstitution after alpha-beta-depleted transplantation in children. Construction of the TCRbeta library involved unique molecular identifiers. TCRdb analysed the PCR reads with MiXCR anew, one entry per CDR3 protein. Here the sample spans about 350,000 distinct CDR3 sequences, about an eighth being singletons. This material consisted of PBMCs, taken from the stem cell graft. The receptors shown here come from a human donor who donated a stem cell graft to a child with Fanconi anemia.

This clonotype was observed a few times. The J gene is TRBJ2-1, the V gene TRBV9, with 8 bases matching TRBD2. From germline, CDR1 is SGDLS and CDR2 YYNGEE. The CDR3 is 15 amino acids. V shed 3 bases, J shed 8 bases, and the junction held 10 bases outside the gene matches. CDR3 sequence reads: CASSAPGGATDEQFF. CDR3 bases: TGTGCCAGCAGCGCCCCGGGGGGGGCCACCGATGAGCAGTTCTTC.

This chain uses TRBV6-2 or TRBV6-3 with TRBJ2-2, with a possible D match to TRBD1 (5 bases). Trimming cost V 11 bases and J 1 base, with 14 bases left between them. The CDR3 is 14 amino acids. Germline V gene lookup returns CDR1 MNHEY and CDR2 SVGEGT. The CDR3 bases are TGTGCCCATAGGGCAGGACAGAACACCGGGGAGCTGTTTTTT. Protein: CAHRAGQNTGELFF.

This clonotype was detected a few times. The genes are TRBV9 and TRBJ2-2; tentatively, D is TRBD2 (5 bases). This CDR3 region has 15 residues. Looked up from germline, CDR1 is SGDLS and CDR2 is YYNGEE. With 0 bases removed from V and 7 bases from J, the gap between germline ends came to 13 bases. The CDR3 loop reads CASSVVAGVGGELFF. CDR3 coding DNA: TGTGCCAGCAGCGTAGTAGCCGGGGTGGGCGGGGAGCTGTTTTTT.